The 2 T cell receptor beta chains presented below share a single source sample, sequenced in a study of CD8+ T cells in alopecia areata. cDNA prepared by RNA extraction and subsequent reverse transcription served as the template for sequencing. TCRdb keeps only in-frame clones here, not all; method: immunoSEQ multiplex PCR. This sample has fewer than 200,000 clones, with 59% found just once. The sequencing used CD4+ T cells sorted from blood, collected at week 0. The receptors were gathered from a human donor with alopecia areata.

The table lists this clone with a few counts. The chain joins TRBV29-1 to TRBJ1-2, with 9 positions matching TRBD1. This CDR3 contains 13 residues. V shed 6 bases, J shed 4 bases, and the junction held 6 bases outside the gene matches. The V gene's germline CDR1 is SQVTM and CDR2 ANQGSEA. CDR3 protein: CSVLGQGIYGYTF. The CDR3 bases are TGCAGCGTACTGGGACAGGGAATCTATGGCTACACCTTC. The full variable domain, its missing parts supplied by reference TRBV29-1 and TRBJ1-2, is SAVISQKPSRDICQRGTSLTIQCQVDSQVTMMFWYRQQPGQSLTLIATANQGSEATYESGFVIDKFPISRPNLTFSTLTVSNMSPEDSSIYLCSVLGQGIYGYTFGSGTRLTVV.

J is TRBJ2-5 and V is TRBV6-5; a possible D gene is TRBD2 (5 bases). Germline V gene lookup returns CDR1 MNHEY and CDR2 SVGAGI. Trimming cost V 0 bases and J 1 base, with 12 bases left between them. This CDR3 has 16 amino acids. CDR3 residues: CASSYSGLLIQETQYF. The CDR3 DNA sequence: TGTGCCAGCAGTTACTCTGGACTCCTCATCCAAGAGACCCAGTACTTC.